This T cell receptor (beta chain) was found in a study of human T cells and chemical hapten exposure. Overall study results and limits: Counts of expanded TCRs (at PT1) showed a positive correlation with patch test score.

This clonotype was seen repeatedly, ten times or more. Its antigen is still unknown. The V end lost 3 bases, the J end lost 6 bases, and 13 bases lay between the germline ends. There are 14 residues in the CDR3. Germline lookup yields CDR1 MDHEN and CDR2 SYDVKM. TCRdb passed the RACE reads through MiXCR, listing each CDR3 protein once. The table lists just over 95,000 distinct CDR3 sequences, roughly a quarter of them singletons. Time point meaning: patch test 3, about 24 weeks after DPC sensitization. The treatment: therapeutic diphenylcyclopropenone sensitization with weekly scalp DPC. V is TRBV28 and J is TRBJ2-3, with D tentatively TRBD1 or TRBD2 (5 bases each). The material sequenced was whole blood, taken in connection with sensitization to the hapten diphenylcyclopropenone (DPC). The sequence derives from a man aged 35 to 55 with alopecia areata. Some clones in this sample may be carry-over from other donors' samples. CDR3 DNA sequence: TGTGCCAGCAGTTTCGGGACGTCTACCGATACGCAGTATTTT. Its protein product is CASSFGTSTDTQYF. The variable domain in full, with the rest retrieved from reference TRBV28 and TRBJ2-3, is DVKVTQSSRYLVKRTGEKVFLECVQDMDHENMFWYRQDPGLGLRLIYFSYDVKMKEKGDIPEGYSVSREKKERFSLILESASTNQTSMYLCASSFGTSTDTQYFGPGTRLTVL.